The text below deals with one T cell receptor (beta chain). Looked up from germline, CDR1 is SGHAT and CDR2 is FQNNGV. The ends lost 1 base at V and 3 bases at J; junction bases unmatched: 3. This CDR3 spans 14 amino acids. These data originate in a study of T cell changes during pregnancy in multiple sclerosis. The repertoire was sequenced with immunoSEQ multiplex PCR; TCRdb's copy has only in-frame clones and lacks some. The sample shows tens of thousands of clones, 85% to 95% of them seen only once. J is TRBJ2-7 and V is TRBV11-2; TRBD1 matches at 7 bases. Sequenced material: peripheral blood, taken after pregnancy. The sequence was obtained from a female donor with multiple sclerosis, enrolled in a pregnancy study. CDR3 residues: CASSLAGQSYEQYF. DNA for the CDR3: TGTGCCAGCAGCTTAGCGGGACAGAGCTACGAGCAGTACTTC.